This T cell receptor beta chain derives from a study of breast tumors, draining lymph nodes, adjacent tissues. Comment on this clonotype: Its antigen remains unknown. It is unclear where the CDR3 begins or ends on the DNA, so no DNA is shown, and the CDR3 is as TCRdb lists it.

Study-level points and caveats: Luminal-like breast cancer showed significantly higher tumor–nontumor repertoire similarity than basal-like. That most tumor T cells come from lymph nodes remained unproven.

Breast cancer patients provided tissue from their axillary draining lymph nodes. Inclusive of both ends, the CDR3 amounts to 15 amino acids. Germline V gives CDR1 SNHLY, CDR2 FYNNEI. One entry per CDR3 protein results from TCRdb running MiXCR on the multiplex PCR reads. The sample lists 290,000 or so distinct CDR3 sequences; more than 30% were seen once. The gene calls are TRBV2 and TRBJ1-4; TRBD1 is the table's D call, not checked against the DNA. The TCR sequence derives from a female donor with breast cancer. Some clones in this sample may be carry-over from other donors' samples. The specimen sequenced was axillary lymph node tissue. CDR3: CICSAYRGLGEKLFF.